The clone carrying this T cell receptor beta chain was counted a few times. This sample is drawn from a study of blood T cell repertoires in COVID-19. Study at large: The analysed material was cDNA or gDNA that came from T cells, B-cell-depleted T cells, or PBMCs.

In the original processing: Reference gene primer amplification in the assay estimated nucleated cell counts. Assay: immunoSEQ multiplex PCR; the TCRdb copy retains only in-frame clones and omits some. V and J calls and clone size are copied from that table; D and trimming were computed from the DNA. The sample consists of approximately 75,000 clones, 70% to 90% of them appearing once. The CDR3 loop spans 13 amino acids. The V gene's germline CDR1 is SGHAT and CDR2 FQNNGV. V lost 5 bases and J 7 bases, leaving 15 bases between the germline ends. Followed longitudinally, the Seattle patients had been enrolled during active infection.

The clonotype was recovered from a man older than 75 with COVID-19, enrolled during active disease. The rearrangement uses TRBV11-2 and TRBJ2-7; D perhaps matches TRBD2 (5 bases). The sequencing sample was made of peripheral blood. The CDR3 loop reads CASSTGREGEQYF. The CDR3 nucleotides are TGTGCCAGCAGCACCGGGCGAGAGGGAGAGCAGTACTTC.